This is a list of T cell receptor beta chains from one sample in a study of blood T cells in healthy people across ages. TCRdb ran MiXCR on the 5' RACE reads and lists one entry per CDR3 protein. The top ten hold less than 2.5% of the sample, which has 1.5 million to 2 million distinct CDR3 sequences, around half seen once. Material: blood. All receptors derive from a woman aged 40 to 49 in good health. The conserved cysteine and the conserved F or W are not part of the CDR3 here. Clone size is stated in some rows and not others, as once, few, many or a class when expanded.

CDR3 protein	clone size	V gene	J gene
SANDGTGRETQY	few	TRBV20-1	TRBJ2-5
SAQGAGGPDTQY	NA	TRBV20-1	TRBJ2-3
ASSYSVFGGSAEAF	NA	TRBV6-5	TRBJ1-1
ASSEEADTQY	few	TRBV2	TRBJ2-3
ASSRGGRSTQY	once	TRBV28	TRBJ2-4
ASSQRDRENYGCT	NA	TRBV4-2	TRBJ1-2
ASRPDRFINNEQF	few	TRBV6-2/TRBV6-3	TRBJ2-1
ASSLFGGANSPLH	NA	TRBV27	TRBJ1-6
SASPGGGGNEQF	NA	TRBV20-1	TRBJ2-1
ASRPGTANDGYT	NA	TRBV6-6	TRBJ1-2
ASSAGRIRTLTNEKLF	few	TRBV5-1	TRBJ1-4
ASSEGLSGYT	NA	TRBV7-2	TRBJ1-2
ASSLEGTGNRYT	once	TRBV5-1	TRBJ1-2
ASSLALQGAFEQY	NA	TRBV7-8	NA
ACSSPGLAGDNEQF	NA	TRBV4-3	TRBJ2-1
ASSNSGGNTEAF	few	TRBV7-9	TRBJ1-1
ASSPTEGPYEQY	NA	TRBV6-5	NA
ASSSAGGAFETQY	NA	TRBV7-2	TRBJ2-5
ASTVELRGRSTEAF	NA	TRBV7-2	TRBJ1-1
ASSPRRVNEKLF	few	TRBV3-1	TRBJ1-4
ASSPDGDSPLH	NA	TRBV7-9	TRBJ1-6
ASFSGGPAETQY	NA	TRBV2	NA
ASSFPRDWRGEKLF	NA	TRBV28	TRBJ1-4
ASSLTSGVEQF	NA	TRBV9	TRBJ2-1
ASAGILAKNIQY	NA	TRBV6-1	TRBJ2-4
ASSFGTGLSFYT	NA	TRBV6-2/TRBV6-3	TRBJ1-2
ASTGLGETLF	NA	TRBV6-1	TRBJ1-4
ASSLLGGQGPYNEQF	NA	TRBV12-3/TRBV12-4	TRBJ2-1
SDRAGSSYEQY	NA	TRBV20-1	TRBJ2-7
ASSPEDTTYEQY	NA	TRBV4-2	TRBJ2-7
ASSESTVLSQTQY	NA	TRBV2	TRBJ2-5
ASIRSVWGAPSYNEQF	NA	TRBV6-1	TRBJ2-1
ASSTRQGRHNEQF	few	TRBV7-2	TRBJ2-1
ASSLARTTETQY	few	TRBV7-7	NA
NAGGSAKNIQY	NA	TRBV29-1	TRBJ2-4
ASSFRSEETQY	many	TRBV7-2	TRBJ2-5
SVGGFGRTYEQY	many	TRBV29-1	NA
SVGQGERTQY	NA	TRBV29-1	TRBJ2-5
SARGGQGNQPQH	NA	TRBV20-1	TRBJ1-5
ASSPTPRDRGPYYGYT	few	TRBV13	TRBJ1-2
ASSLGQGLQETQY	few	TRBV11-2	TRBJ2-5
ASSLAVLAGPSTDTQY	few	TRBV5-1	TRBJ2-3
ASSPIPTGTGGTDAQY	NA	TRBV7-2	TRBJ2-3
ASSQDHAGTPYGYT	few	TRBV4-1	TRBJ1-2
ASSSNRGGWTYNEQF	NA	TRBV6-2/TRBV6-3	TRBJ2-1
ASSLAGSVETQY	NA	TRBV5-1	TRBJ2-5
SVTVNEKLF	NA	TRBV29-1	TRBJ1-4
ASSQQTGFLYEQY	NA	TRBV27	TRBJ2-7
SAWDRAGLFGYT	few	TRBV20-1	TRBJ1-2
ASSQDLPASNYGYT	NA	TRBV14	TRBJ1-2
ASRGQGDAEQF	once	TRBV6-5	TRBJ2-1
ASSEVLGSGANVLT	NA	TRBV6-1	TRBJ2-6
SARDIAGGPWEQY	few	TRBV20-1	TRBJ2-7
SAGGAGMQY	NA	TRBV20-1	TRBJ2-5
ASSFLGQGYNEQF	few	TRBV7-6	TRBJ2-1
ASSFSVQPNEQF	NA	TRBV27	TRBJ2-1
ASSPAARGSGENEQF	NA	TRBV5-1	TRBJ2-1
ASSTQGFANTEAF	NA	TRBV11-2	TRBJ1-1
ASSQEETPGTYNEQF	NA	TRBV4-2	TRBJ2-1